Detailed here is one T cell receptor beta chain. This sample is part of a study of blood T cells in healthy people across ages. Together with a sample-barcoded 5' primer, a J-beta primer mix was included in a second PCR lasting about 7 to 11 cycles. TCRdb passed the 5' RACE reads through MiXCR, listing each CDR3 protein once. The sample includes approximately 1.5 million distinct CDR3 sequences, 34% of them seen just once. This CDR3 is built from 16 residues. V shed 4 bases and J 8 bases; nucleotides not matched to a gene: 13. Germline CDR1 is SGHRS and CDR2 is YFSETQ. This chain uses TRBV5-1 with TRBJ2-1, with 9 bases aligning to TRBD2. This receptor was taken from a woman in her twenties or thirties in good health. The sample taken for sequencing was blood. This CDR3 reads CASSVSVAGGPYEQFF. The DNA of the CDR3 is TGCGCCAGCAGCGTGTCCGTGGCGGGGGGGCCCTATGAGCAGTTCTTC.